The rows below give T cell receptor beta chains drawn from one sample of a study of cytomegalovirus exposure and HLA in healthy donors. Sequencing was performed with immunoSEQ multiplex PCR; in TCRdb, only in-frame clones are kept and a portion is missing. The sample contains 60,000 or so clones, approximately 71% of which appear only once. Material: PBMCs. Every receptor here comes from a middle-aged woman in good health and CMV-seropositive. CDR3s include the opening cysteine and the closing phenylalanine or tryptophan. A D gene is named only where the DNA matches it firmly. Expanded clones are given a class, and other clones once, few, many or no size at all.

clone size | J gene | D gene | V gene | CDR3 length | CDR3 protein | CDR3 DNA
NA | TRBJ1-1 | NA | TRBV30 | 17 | CAWSVRSRSRDYTEAFF | TGTGCCTGGAGTGTACGGTCCCGGAGCAGGGACTACACTGAAGCTTTCTTT
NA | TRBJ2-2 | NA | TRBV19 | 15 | CASKRGSQNTGELFF | TGTGCCAGTAAGAGAGGGAGCCAGAACACCGGGGAGCTGTTTTTT
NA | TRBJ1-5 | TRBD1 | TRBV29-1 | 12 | CSTGGVNQPQHF | TGCAGTACAGGGGGAGTCAATCAGCCCCAGCATTTT
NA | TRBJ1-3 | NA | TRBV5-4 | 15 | CASSLDKGSGNTIYF | TGTGCCAGCAGCTTGGATAAGGGGTCTGGAAACACCATATATTTT
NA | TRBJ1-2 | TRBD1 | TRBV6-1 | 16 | CASSEMEGQGGYGYTF | TGTGCCAGCAGTGAAATGGAGGGACAGGGGGGCTATGGCTACACCTTC
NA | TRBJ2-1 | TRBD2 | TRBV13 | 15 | CASSLGGALFGEQFF | TGTGCCAGCAGCCTCGGGGGGGCTTTATTCGGTGAGCAGTTCTTC
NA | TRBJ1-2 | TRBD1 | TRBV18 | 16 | CASSPETGGAGYGYTF | TGTGCCAGCTCACCAGAGACAGGGGGCGCGGGCTATGGCTACACCTTC
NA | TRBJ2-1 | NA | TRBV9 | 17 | CASSVDDSDSSYNEQFF | TGTGCCAGCAGCGTAGATGACTCCGACAGCTCCTACAATGAGCAGTTCTTC
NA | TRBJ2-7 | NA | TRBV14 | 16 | CASSRAIADVPYEQYF | TGTGCCAGCAGCCGAGCGATAGCAGACGTACCCTACGAGCAGTACTTC
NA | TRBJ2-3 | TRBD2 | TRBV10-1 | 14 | CASTDSAGTDTQYF | TGCGCCAGCACGGACTCAGCGGGAACAGATACGCAGTATTTT
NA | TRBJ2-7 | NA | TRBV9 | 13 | CASSVGDNYEQYF | TGTGCCAGCAGCGTAGGGGACAACTACGAGCAGTACTTC
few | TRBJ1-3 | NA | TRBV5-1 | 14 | CASSPAGTGNTIYF | TGCGCCAGCAGCCCAGCCGGGACTGGAAACACCATATATTTT
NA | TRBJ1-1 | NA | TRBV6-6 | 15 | CASSLRQSMNTEAFF | TGTGCCAGCAGTCTAAGACAGAGTATGAACACTGAAGCTTTCTTT
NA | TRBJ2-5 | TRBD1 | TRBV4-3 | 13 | CASSRDRGETQYF | TGCGCCAGCAGCAGGGACAGGGGGGAGACCCAGTACTTC
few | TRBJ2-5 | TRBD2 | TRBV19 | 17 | CASSIAGRLAGGETQYF | TGTGCCAGTAGTATAGCGGGAAGACTAGCGGGGGGAGAGACCCAGTACTTC
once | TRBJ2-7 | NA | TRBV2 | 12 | CASKGTAGEQYF | TGTGCCAGCAAAGGGACAGCGGGCGAGCAGTACTTC
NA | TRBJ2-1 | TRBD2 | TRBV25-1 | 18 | CASSDPRTSGGSYNEQFF | TGTGCCAGCAGTGACCCGAGGACTAGCGGGGGCTCCTACAATGAGCAGTTCTTC
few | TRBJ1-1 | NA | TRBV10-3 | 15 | CAISEPPGGNTEAFF | TGTGCCATCAGTGAGCCCCCGGGGGGGAACACTGAAGCTTTCTTT
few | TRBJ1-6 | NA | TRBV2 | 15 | CASITESSYNSPLHF | TGTGCCAGCATAACAGAGAGCTCCTATAATTCACCCCTCCACTTT
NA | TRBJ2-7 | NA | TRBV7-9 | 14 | CASSPTTVSYEQYF | TGTGCCAGCAGCCCCACGACTGTCTCCTACGAGCAGTACTTC
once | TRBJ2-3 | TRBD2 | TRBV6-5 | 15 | CASRERGSPGDTQYF | TGTGCCAGCAGAGAGCGGGGGTCCCCTGGCGATACGCAGTATTTT
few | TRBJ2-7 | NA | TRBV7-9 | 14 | CASSLSGSVYEQYF | TGTGCCAGCAGCTTGTCAGGATCGGTTTACGAGCAGTACTTC
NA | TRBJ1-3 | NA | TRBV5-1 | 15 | CASTSDMGGGNTIYF | TGCGCCAGCACGTCGGACATGGGGGGTGGAAACACCATATATTTT
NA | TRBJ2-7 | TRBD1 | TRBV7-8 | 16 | CASSSVRGTGAYEQYF | TGTGCCAGCAGCTCCGTTAGAGGGACAGGAGCCTACGAGCAGTACTTC
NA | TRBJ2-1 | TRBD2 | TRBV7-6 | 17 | CASSLNSGGGSYNEQFF | TGTGCCAGCAGCCTAAATAGCGGGGGGGGCTCCTACAATGAGCAGTTCTTC
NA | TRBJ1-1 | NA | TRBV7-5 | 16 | CARSLCAQAQNTEAFF | TGTGCCAGAAGCTTGTGCGCACAGGCGCAGAACACTGAAGCTTTCTTT
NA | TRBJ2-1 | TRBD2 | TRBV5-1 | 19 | CASSLGVLVAGGSYNEQFF | TGCGCCAGCAGCTTGGGCGTATTAGTAGCGGGGGGCTCCTACAATGAGCAGTTCTTC
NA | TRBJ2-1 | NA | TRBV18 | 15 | CASSPMVASGNEQFF | TGTGCCAGCTCACCAATGGTAGCTTCAGGGAATGAGCAGTTCTTC
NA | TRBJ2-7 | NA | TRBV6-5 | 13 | CASSWPSKNEQYF | TGTGCCAGCAGTTGGCCTAGCAAAAACGAGCAGTACTTC
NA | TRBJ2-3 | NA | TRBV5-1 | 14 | CASSTDLSTDTQYF | TGCGCCAGCAGCACGGACTTGAGCACAGATACGCAGTATTTT
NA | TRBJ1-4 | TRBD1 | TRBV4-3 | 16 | CASSPGDRGQREKLFF | TGCGCCAGCAGCCCAGGAGACAGGGGGCAGAGAGAAAAACTGTTTTTT
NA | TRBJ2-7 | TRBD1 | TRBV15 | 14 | CATSMTGGSYEQYF | TGTGCCACCAGCATGACAGGGGGGTCCTACGAGCAGTACTTC
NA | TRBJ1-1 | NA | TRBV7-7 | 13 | CASSRQAGTEAFF | TGTGCCAGCAGCCGTCAGGCTGGGACTGAAGCTTTCTTT
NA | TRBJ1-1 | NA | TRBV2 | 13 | CASTLQGNTEAFF | TGTGCCAGCACCTTACAGGGAAACACTGAAGCTTTCTTT
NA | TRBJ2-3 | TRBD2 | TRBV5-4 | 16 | CASSLRTGGEGDTQYF | TGTGCCAGCAGCTTGCGGACGGGGGGAGAAGGAGATACGCAGTATTTT
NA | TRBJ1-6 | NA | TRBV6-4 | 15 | CASSDVGQGLTPLHF | TGTGCCAGCAGTGACGTGGGGCAGGGATTAACACCCCTCCACTTT
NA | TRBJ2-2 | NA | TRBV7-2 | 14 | CASSFSGDTGELFF | TGTGCCAGCAGCTTCTCCGGGGACACCGGGGAGCTGTTTTTT
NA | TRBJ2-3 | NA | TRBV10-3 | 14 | CAINQGRMTDTQYF | TGTGCCATCAACCAGGGTCGGATGACTGATACGCAGTATTTT
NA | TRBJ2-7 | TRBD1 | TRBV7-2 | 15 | CASSLLGQAAYEQYF | TGTGCCAGCAGCCTCTTGGGACAGGCTGCCTACGAGCAGTACTTC
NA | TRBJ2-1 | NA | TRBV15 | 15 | CATSRDRGGGGEQFF | TGTGCCACCAGCAGAGATAGAGGGGGGGGCGGCGAGCAGTTCTTC
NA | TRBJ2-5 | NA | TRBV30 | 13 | CAWSPSEQETQYF | TGTGCCTGGAGTCCTAGCGAGCAAGAGACCCAGTACTTC
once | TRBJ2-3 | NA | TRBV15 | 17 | CATSRDLGGGGTDTQYF | TGTGCCACCAGCAGAGATTTAGGGGGAGGGGGCACAGATACGCAGTATTTT
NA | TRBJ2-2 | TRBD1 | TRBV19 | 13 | CASRQGNTGELFF | TGTGCCAGTCGACAGGGGAACACCGGGGAGCTGTTTTTT
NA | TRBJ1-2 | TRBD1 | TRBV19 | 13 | CASRDRENYGYTF | TGTGCCAGCAGGGACAGGGAAAACTATGGCTACACCTTC
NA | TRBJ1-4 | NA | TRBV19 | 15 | CASRRRPGFNEKLFF | TGTGCCAGTAGACGTCGTCCAGGTTTTAATGAAAAACTGTTTTTT
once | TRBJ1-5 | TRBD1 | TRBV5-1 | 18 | CASSLGPLQGHSNQPQHF | TGCGCCAGCAGCTTGGGGCCCTTACAGGGGCACAGCAATCAGCCCCAGCATTTT
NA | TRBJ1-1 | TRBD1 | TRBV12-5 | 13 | CASAPDRDTEAFF | TGTGCTAGTGCCCCGGACAGGGACACTGAAGCTTTCTTT
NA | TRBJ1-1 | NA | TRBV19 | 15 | CASSIVGMRDTEAFF | TGTGCCAGTAGTATAGTCGGGATGAGAGACACTGAAGCTTTCTTT